Each of the 4 T cell receptor beta chains below was sequenced from the same sample in a study of T cells in localized non-small cell lung cancer. Some clones are missing from TCRdb's copy, which holds only in-frame ones; the method was immunoSEQ multiplex PCR. The sample consists of roughly 3,000 clones, about 20% of them appearing once. The input for sequencing was lung tumor tissue, taken before any cancer treatment. Receptors were obtained from a man between 18 and 49 years old with stage II lung adenocarcinoma.

The chain links TRBV19 to TRBJ2-3; 8 nucleotides line up with TRBD2. The germline V gene has CDR1 LNHDA and CDR2 SQIVND (reference sequence). The V and J ends lost 4 bases and 3 bases, in that order; junction bases with no gene match: 9. The CDR3 runs 16 residues. The CDR3 region is CASSTAGGAGTDTQYF. The CDR3 DNA is TGTGCCAGTAGTACGGCCGGGGGGGCCGGGACAGATACGCAGTATTTT. Together with reference TRBV19 and TRBJ2-3, the CDR3 gives the full variable domain: DGGITQSPKYLFRKEGQNVTLSCEQNLNHDAMYWYRQDPGQGLRLIYYSQIVNDFQKGDIAEGYSVSREKKESFPLTVTSAQKNPTAFYLCASSTAGGAGTDTQYFGPGTRLTVL.

V usage is TRBV18 and J usage is TRBJ2-3, with D unclear. V shed 3 bases and J shed 7 bases, with 8 bases lying between them. This CDR3 has 12 amino acids. Germline CDR1 is KGHSH and CDR2 is LQKENI. The CDR3, as DNA: TGTGCCAGCTCACCGAGTGTATATACGCAGTATTTT. This encodes CASSPSVYTQYF.

V and J are TRBV11-3 and TRBJ1-2, with TRBD1 matching 7 bases. Losses at the gene ends were 2 bases for V and 6 bases for J; bases not matched to a gene: 9. The CDR3 is 15 residues long. Germline V gene lookup returns CDR1 SGHNT and CDR2 YENEEA. The CDR3 region has the DNA TGTGCCAGCAGCTTAAATCCGGGACAGAAAAATGGCTACACCTTC. It translates to CASSLNPGQKNGYTF.

Judged by abundance, this clone is medium-sized (0.01 to 0.1%). The J gene is TRBJ2-3, the V gene TRBV11-3; 11 nucleotides line up with TRBD2. This CDR3 spans 15 amino acids. V was pared by 5 bases and J by 4 bases, with 5 bases of the junction left unmatched. Germline V lookup: CDR1 SGHNT, CDR2 YENEEA. The CDR3: CASSLSGGASDTQYF. As DNA, the CDR3 is TGTGCCAGCAGCCTTAGCGGGGGGGCCTCAGATACGCAGTATTTT.